A single sample gave rise to the 21 T cell receptor beta chains below, sequenced in a study of blood T cells in healthy people across ages. It was with a sample-barcoded 5' primer and a J-beta primer mix that a second PCR of roughly 7 to 12 cycles was run. TCRdb re-called the 5' RACE reads with MiXCR, one entry per CDR3 protein. The sample has about 1.4 million distinct CDR3 sequences, roughly 60% seen once. The sample consisted of blood. The source of these receptors is a man between 18 and 29 years old in good health.

The CDR3 region has the DNA TGTGCCACCAGTGATCCAGGCGTGGAGACCCAGTACTTC. Translation: CATSDPGVETQYF. This rearrangement joins TRBV24-1 to TRBJ2-5, with no clear D. Trimming removed 3 bases from V and 5 bases from J, with 9 bases in between. Per the germline V gene, CDR1 is KGHDR and CDR2 is SFDVKD. The CDR3 extends over 13 amino acids.

This clonotype has only a few counts. The chain is built from TRBV2 and TRBJ1-2; tentatively, D is TRBD1 (5 bases). CDR1 and CDR2 from the germline V gene are SNHLY and FYNNEI. The CDR3 contains 13 residues. Trimming removed 1 base at V and 7 bases at J, with 10 bases between. The CDR3 here is CASSEGQGGGYTF. CDR3 in DNA: TGTGCCAGCAGTGAAGGTCAGGGCGGTGGCTACACCTTC.

The chain has TRBV10-3 and TRBJ2-5; unclear D gene. This CDR3 contains 17 residues. The germline V gene has CDR1 ENHRY and CDR2 SYGVKD. Trimming shortened V by 3 bases and J by 1 base, and 18 bases separated the two germline ends. CDR3 in DNA: TGTGCCATCAGTGATGGCCGTATTAGGATCTCCCAAGAGACCCAGTACTTC. This translates into CAISDGRIRISQETQYF.

This clonotype was detected a few times. CDR3 sequence (DNA): TGCAGCGCCACCCCCGTGACAGGGGTCTACGAGCAGTACTTC. It is translated as CSATPVTGVYEQYF. The chain links TRBV29-1 to TRBJ2-7, with 8 bases aligning to TRBD1. With V trimmed by 7 bases and J by 3 bases, 11 bases remained unmatched. The CDR3 extends over 14 amino acids. Germline loops: CDR1 SQVTM, CDR2 ANQGSEA.

This clonotype was observed a few times. The J gene is TRBJ2-1, the V gene TRBV5-1; D is unclear. V was cut by 7 bases and J by 1 base, with 12 bases left in between. Germline V gene lookup returns CDR1 SGHRS and CDR2 YFSETQ. The CDR3 has 14 amino acids. This chain's CDR3 is CASSTGQSYNEQFF. CDR3 in DNA: TGCGCCAGCTCGACCGGGCAGTCCTACAATGAGCAGTTCTTC.

This clonotype was picked up one time. The chain links TRBV20-1 to TRBJ1-4; D uncertain. Germline loops: CDR1 DFQATT, CDR2 SNEGSKA (reference sequence). V gave up 0 bases and J gave up 0 bases, with 5 bases separating them. The CDR3 covers 14 residues. The CDR3 loop reads CSARDGPTNEKLFF. CDR3 DNA sequence: TGCAGTGCTAGAGATGGCCCAACTAATGAAAAACTGTTTTTT.

The chain combines TRBV7-2 with TRBJ2-7, with 8 bases lining up with TRBD1. This CDR3 comprises 15 residues. Per germline, CDR1 SGHTA and CDR2 FQGNSA. V shed 5 bases, J shed 2 bases, and the junction held 8 bases outside the gene matches. Written as DNA, the CDR3 is TGTGCCAGCAGCCAAGGACAGGGCCTCGCCTACGAGCAGTACTTC. Protein product: CASSQGQGLAYEQYF.

For this clonotype: A read error may be the cause here, since a much bigger clone is one base away. The J gene is TRBJ2-3, the V gene TRBV20-1; a weak D match, TRBD2 (6 bases). The V and J ends lost 6 bases and 7 bases respectively, with 14 bases between them. In germline, CDR1 is DFQATT, CDR2 SNEGSKA (reference sequence). The CDR3 loop spans 12 amino acids. In DNA form, the CDR3 reads TGCAGTGCCTCTAGCGATGTAAATACGCAGTATTTT. Protein product: CSASSDVNTQYF.

The chain links TRBV4-1 to TRBJ2-7, with 11 bases identical to TRBD1. The CDR3 runs 15 residues. Trimming cost V 5 bases and J 3 bases; bases outside gene matches: 6. Germline V lookup: CDR1 MGHRA, CDR2 YSYEKL. The CDR3 protein is CASSGGTGGFYEQYF. The CDR3 coding sequence is TGCGCCAGCAGCGGAGGGACAGGGGGTTTCTACGAGCAGTACTTC.

The chain recombines TRBV20-1 with TRBJ1-6; TRBD1 matches 8 bases. After removal of 1 base from V and 0 bases from J, the junction contained 11 bases not matched to a gene. Per the germline V gene, CDR1 is DFQATT and CDR2 is SNEGSKA (reference sequence). This CDR3 comprises 19 residues. The CDR3 bases are TGCAGTGCTAGAGGACAGGGGTTTCCTAGGAGCTCCTATAATTCACCCCTCCACTTT. The encoded protein is CSARGQGFPRSSYNSPLHF.

The J gene is TRBJ2-3, the V gene TRBV20-1; TRBD2 matches at 10 bases. CDR1 and CDR2 from the germline V gene are DFQATT and SNEGSKA (reference sequence). The V and J ends lost 3 bases and 10 bases, in that order; junction bases with no gene match: 7. The CDR3 is 13 amino acids. CDR3 in DNA: TGCAGTGCTAGCGCGCTAGCGGGAGCGGCGCAGTATTTT. Amino acid sequence: CSASALAGAAQYF.

J is TRBJ2-1 and V is TRBV6-5, with TRBD2 as a possible D gene (6 bases). Trimming took 0 bases from V and 6 from J, leaving 9 bases between them. This CDR3 has 14 amino acids. Germline V CDR1 and CDR2: MNHEY, SVGAGI. CDR3 loop: CASSYSTSINEQFF. CDR3 sequence (DNA): TGTGCCAGCAGTTACTCGACTAGTATCAATGAGCAGTTCTTC.

This clonotype was observed a handful of times. The DNA for the CDR3 is TGTGCCAGCACCCCCTCGTTCGCTGACTACGAGCAGTACTTC. Protein: CASTPSFADYEQYF. The chain couples TRBV7-6 to TRBJ2-7; the D is unclear. Trimming took 7 bases from V and 3 from J, leaving 16 bases between them. Germline CDR1 SGHVS, CDR2 FNYEAQ. This CDR3 has 14 residues.

The V call is TRBV10-3, the J call TRBJ2-5; 9 positions match TRBD1. The V gene end was trimmed by 2 bases and the J gene end by 11 bases; junction bases not matched to a gene: 12. The CDR3 covers 15 residues. Germline V gene data show CDR1 as ENHRY and CDR2 as SYGVKD. In nucleotides, the CDR3 is TGTGCCATCAGTGAGGGGACAGGGCCTAACAATGAGCAGTACTTC. It encodes CAISEGTGPNNEQYF.

The V gene is TRBV7-9, the J gene TRBJ2-1; 8 bases fit TRBD2. The CDR3 sequence is 16 residues long. Germline V gene data show CDR1 as SEHNR and CDR2 as FQNEAQ (reference sequence). Unmatched junction bases numbered 6, after V lost 5 bases and J lost 0 bases. CDR3 DNA: TGTGCCAGCAGCCCCGCGGGAGGAAGCTCCTACAATGAGCAGTTCTTC. Amino acids: CASSPAGGSSYNEQFF. The complete variable domain, with remaining parts taken from reference TRBV7-9 and TRBJ2-1, reads DTGVSQNPRHKITKRGQNVTFRCDPISEHNRLYWYRQTLGQGPEFLTYFQNEAQLEKSRLLSDRFSAERPKGSFSTLEIQRTEQGDSAMYLCASSPAGGSSYNEQFFGPGTRLTVL.

This chain uses TRBV12-3 or TRBV12-4 with TRBJ2-2; D not certain. The ends were cut back, 5 bases at V and 6 bases at J, with 16 bases in the middle. The CDR3 covers 15 residues. CDR3 sequence reads: CASSPIGLPPGELFF. Here the CDR3 DNA reads TGTGCCAGCAGTCCAATAGGCCTCCCCCCCGGGGAGCTGTTTTTT.

This clonotype appeared a few times. Sequence at one end of the junction differs from germline and may be a read error. V usage is TRBV7-7 and J usage is TRBJ2-1; 7 bases are a match to TRBD1. The V gene's germline CDR1 is SSHAT and CDR2 FNYEAQ (reference sequence). The CDR3 runs 15 residues. CDR3 DNA: TGTGCTAGCAGCTCCGGGACAGCGTCTCACCATGAGCAGTTCTTC. Translating it yields CASSSGTASHHEQFF. The full variable domain, its missing parts supplied by reference TRBV7-7 and TRBJ2-1, is GAGVSQSPRYKVTKRGQDVTLRCDPISSHATLYWYQQALGQGPEFLTYFNYEAQPDKSGLPSDRFSAERPEGSISTLTIQRTEQRDSAMYRCASSSGTASHHEQFFGPGTRLTVL.

This clonotype was counted a single time. The junction differs from germline at one of its ends, possibly a read error. The chain uses TRBV4-2 and TRBJ2-1, with D unresolved. CDR1 is LGHNA, CDR2 YNFKEQ, per germline. The CDR3 is 16 amino acids. The CDR3 loop is CASSTVVRAAYKEQFF. CDR3 bases: TGTGCCAGCAGCACGGTAGTTAGGGCTGCCTACAAGGAGCAGTTCTTC.

Of note for this clonotype: The junction departs from the called germline gene at one end, perhaps through a read error. The chain has TRBV6-5 and TRBJ1-1, with D possibly being TRBD1 (6 bases). From germline, CDR1 is MNHEY and CDR2 SVGAGI. The CDR3 consists of 13 residues. The DNA for the CDR3 is TGTGCCAGCAAAATAACAGGGTCAACTGAAACTTTCTTT. Translated: CASKITGSTETFF.

The V and J genes are TRBV2 and TRBJ1-2; D is uncertain. This CDR3 has 13 residues. V was pared by 6 bases and J by 8 bases, with 16 bases between. Germline loops: CDR1 SNHLY, CDR2 FYNNEI. The CDR3 protein is CASRALRGGGYTF. Here the CDR3 DNA reads TGTGCCAGCAGGGCCCTCCGGGGTGGAGGCTACACCTTC. The whole variable domain, filled in from reference TRBV2 and TRBJ1-2, reads EPEVTQTPSHQVTQMGQEVILRCVPISNHLYFYWYRQILGQKVEFLVSFYNNEISEKSEIFDDQFSVERPDGSNFTLKIRSTKLEDSAMYFCASRALRGGGYTFGSGTRLTVV.

This chain connects TRBV4-3 to TRBJ1-2; TRBD1 might be the D (5 bases). The germline V gene encodes CDR1 LGHNA and CDR2 YSLEER. The length of the CDR3 is 15 residues. Trimming cost V 4 bases and J 8 bases, with 20 bases left between them. In DNA, the CDR3 is TGCGCCAGCAGCCTTACAAACGGGGCTGGCGGAGGCTACACCTTC. Amino acids: CASSLTNGAGGGYTF.